This T cell receptor beta chain was profiled in a study of shared clonotypes between healthy human individuals. About this clone itself: The junction departs from germline at one end; a sequencing error may be responsible.

The repertoire was sequenced with immunoSEQ multiplex PCR; TCRdb's copy has only in-frame clones and lacks some. The table has about 2 million clones, 85% to 95% seen once. The CDR3 has 14 amino acids. CDR1 and CDR2 (germline): SGHAT, FQNNGV. Naive CD8 cells were CD45RO-negative, positively selected for CCR7, excluding terminally differentiated effector memory CD45RA+ cells. Every one of the donors was a Caucasian adult that lived in Nashville, Tennessee. This sequence joins TRBV11-2 and TRBJ2-1, with 9 nucleotides matching TRBD2. The sample consisted of naive CD8+ T cells sorted from blood. The origin of this receptor is a young man in good health. CDR3 protein: CASRLAGVYNEQFF. The CDR3 DNA reads as TGTGCCAGCAGGTTAGCGGGAGTATACAATGAGCAGTTCTTC. The full variable domain, its missing parts supplied by reference TRBV11-2 and TRBJ2-1, is EAGVAQSPRYKIIEKRQSVAFWCNPISGHATLYWYQQILGQGPKLLIQFQNNGVVDDSQLPKDRFSAERLKGVDSTLKIQPAKLEDSAVYLCASRLAGVYNEQFFGPGTRLTVL.